This TCR beta chain is drawn from a study of blood T cells in healthy people across ages. The study, taken as a whole, reports: Per million T cells, TCR beta diversity dropped about linearly as age rose.

Of note for this clonotype: The antigen is undetermined.

For the second PCR, which ran for about 7 to 11 cycles, a sample-barcoded 5' primer and a J-beta primer mix were used. CDR3-containing paired-end reads numbering at least 2.5 million came from each sample. TCRdb called the 5' RACE reads again in MiXCR, with one record for every CDR3 protein. The table includes some 700,000 distinct CDR3 sequences, 22% detected once. This receptor was identified in a man in his 70s in good health. The sample taken for sequencing was blood.

For the CDR3, the DNA is TGTGCCATCAGTGCGGTCGCGTCCCGTTCGGGGGGTGAGCAGTTCTTC. Its translation: CAISAVASRSGGEQFF. The chain recombines TRBV10-3 with TRBJ2-1, with TRBD2 matching over 7 bases. Germline loops: CDR1 ENHRY, CDR2 SYGVKD. The V segment lost 4 bases and the J segment 9 bases; nucleotides outside the gene matches: 15. CDR3 length equals 16 residues.